This TCR beta chain was captured by sequencing in a study of cytomegalovirus exposure and HLA in healthy donors. Repertoires were generated with immunoSEQ multiplex PCR, while TCRdb's copy carries only in-frame clones and drops some. The repertoire holds about 83,000 clones, with 95% to 96% as singletons. To note about this clone: Its matching antigen is unknown.

Looked up from germline, CDR1 is MNHNY and CDR2 is SVGAGI (reference sequence). Trimming cost V 6 bases and J 6 bases, with 21 bases left between them. This CDR3 has 16 amino acids. Study conclusions and caveats: Associated with cytomegalovirus, according to the listing, were around 160 TCR beta chains.

The sequenced sample was PBMCs. V and J are TRBV6-6 and TRBJ1-5; D remains unclear. The receptor's source is a woman aged 18-30 years in good health and CMV-seronegative. CDR3 in amino acids: CASRDAGLAVGQPQHF. CDR3 coding DNA: TGTGCCAGCAGAGACGCGGGCTTAGCAGTGGGTCAGCCCCAGCATTTT.